Reported below is one T cell receptor (beta chain). Its antigen is undetermined. Trimming removed 6 bases from V and 7 bases from J, with 16 bases in between. Germline V gene sequence: CDR1 SGHNT, CDR2 YENEEA. There are 13 residues in the CDR3. For TCR beta, libraries came from iRepertoire HTBI primers and Arm-PCR of CDR3 regions. MiXCR was run by TCRdb on the multiplex PCR reads, yielding one entry per CDR3 protein. The sample carries about 470,000 distinct CDR3 sequences, more than 20% recorded once. This entry comes from a study of regulatory T cells in long-lasting Graves disease. Whole-study findings and limits: Persistent disease was associated with favored TRBV28 usage and with favored use of TRBJ1-2 and TRBJ2-5.

Time point defined: persistent/refractory GD, antithyroid drugs over 5 years with positive TRAb. With RNA extracted from PBMCs as input, the TCR library was made. The chain combines TRBV11-3 with TRBJ2-7; D gene unclear. The sample here was peripheral blood mononuclear cells (PBMCs), taken when the disease was refractory, from a patient treated with antithyroid drugs. This receptor was obtained from a female donor with Graves disease. Here the CDR3 DNA reads TGTGCCAGCAGAACCAGATGGGGTGAGGAGCAGTACTTC. Its protein product is CASRTRWGEEQYF.